This TCR beta chain came from a study of glioma-infiltrating T cells after dendritic cell vaccination. The method was immunoSEQ multiplex PCR; TCRdb's version includes in-frame clones alone and lacks a portion of them. The table includes about 99,000 clones, 75% to 85% detected once. The CDR3 has 14 residues. The V gene's germline CDR1 is ENHRY and CDR2 SYGVKD. V gave up 2 bases and J gave up 2 bases; unmatched junction bases: 0. Only patients with spare fresh-frozen tumor and over two years of follow-up were included. No glioblastoma patient carried an isocitrate dehydrogenase mutation. This clone came up many times.

The TCR was taken from a human donor with glioblastoma. The starting material was blood, obtained before dendritic cell vaccination. The chain carries TRBV10-3 and TRBJ1-5; 7 bases are shared with TRBD1. CDR3 amino acids: CAISEGQGNQPQHF. The CDR3 DNA sequence: TGTGCCATCAGTGAGGGACAGGGCAATCAGCCCCAGCATTTT.